The present entry profiles one TCR beta chain with its context. The antigen is unknown. V lost 5 bases, J lost 7 bases, and 18 bases lay in between. CDR1 is MGHRA and CDR2 is YSYEKL in the germline V gene. This CDR3 comprises 14 residues. The source of the sample is a study of T cell responses to AZD1222 COVID-19 vaccine. Findings and caveats of the study: In a largely white British group with more females than males, clonal diversity was possibly underestimated. Regions 160-218 and 743-854 dominated among vaccine-associated CD4 TCRs spanning spike. Nearly half of spike-specific TCRs reportedly target variant regions that are unmutated in the B.1.351 and B.1.1.7 variants.

Assay used: immunoSEQ multiplex PCR; TCRdb lists only in-frame clones, some missing. The data show 150,000 to 200,000 clones, 94% seen once. This rearrangement joins TRBV4-1 to TRBJ2-7; perhaps TRBD2 as D (6 bases). The source was peripheral blood, collected on day 0 of AZD1222 vaccination. The receptor was derived from an adult in good health. The CDR3 DNA sequence: TGCGCCAGCAGCAGATTAGCGGCGACGGGGGAGCAGTACTTC. It codes for CASSRLAATGEQYF.